The source of this T cell receptor beta chain is a study of metastatic and nonmetastatic thyroid tumors. Study information: Where malignant and benign thyroid patients were concerned, repertoires were compared across blood and tumor or nodule tissue. Whole-study results and caveats: Reported TCR beta diversity, measured in blood and tumor, was significantly higher for malignant thyroid tumors than for benign nodules.

Per the original methods: Construction of a distant-metastasis classifier for papillary thyroid cancer relied on CDR3 differences across clinicopathological groups. Using MiXCR, TCRdb reanalyzed the PCR reads. TCRdb, rather than the study authors, made the V and J calls. The sample consists of under 100,000 clones, roughly 8.6% of them appearing once. The CDR3 consists of 16 residues. V was cut by 0 bases and J by 4 bases, with 16 bases left in between. Germline assignment: CDR1 SGHRS and CDR2 YFSETQ. All patients were untreated before thyroid surgery. This clone was found many times. The antigen remains undetermined.

Sequenced sample: blood. The chain employs TRBV5-1 and TRBJ1-1, with D tentatively TRBD1 (5 bases). The sequence was obtained from a female donor with papillary thyroid cancer or a benign thyroid nodule (not recorded which). Some clones in this sample may be carry-over from other donors' samples. The chain's CDR3 is CASSLAFRGSSTEAFF. CDR3 DNA sequence: TGCGCCAGCAGCTTGGCCTTTCGGGGCTCGAGCACTGAAGCTTTCTTT.